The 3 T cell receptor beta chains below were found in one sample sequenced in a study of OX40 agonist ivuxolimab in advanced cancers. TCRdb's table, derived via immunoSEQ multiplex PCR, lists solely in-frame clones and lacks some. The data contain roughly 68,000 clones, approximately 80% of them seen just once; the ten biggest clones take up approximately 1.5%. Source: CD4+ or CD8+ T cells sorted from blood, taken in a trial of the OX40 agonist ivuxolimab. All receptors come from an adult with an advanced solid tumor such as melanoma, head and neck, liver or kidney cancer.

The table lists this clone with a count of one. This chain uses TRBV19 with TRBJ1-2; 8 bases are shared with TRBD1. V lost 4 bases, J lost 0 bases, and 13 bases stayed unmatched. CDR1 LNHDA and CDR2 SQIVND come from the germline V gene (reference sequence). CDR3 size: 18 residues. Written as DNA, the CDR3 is TGTGCCAGTAGTACCTACCGACAGGGGCTTCTGACTAACTATGGCTACACCTTC. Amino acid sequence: CASSTYRQGLLTNYGYTF.

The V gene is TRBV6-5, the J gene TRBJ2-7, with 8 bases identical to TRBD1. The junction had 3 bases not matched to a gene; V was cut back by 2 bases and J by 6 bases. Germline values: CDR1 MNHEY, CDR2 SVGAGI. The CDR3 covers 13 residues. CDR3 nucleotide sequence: TGTGCCAGCAGTTACGCTGGACAGGGCGAGCAGTACTTC. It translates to CASSYAGQGEQYF.

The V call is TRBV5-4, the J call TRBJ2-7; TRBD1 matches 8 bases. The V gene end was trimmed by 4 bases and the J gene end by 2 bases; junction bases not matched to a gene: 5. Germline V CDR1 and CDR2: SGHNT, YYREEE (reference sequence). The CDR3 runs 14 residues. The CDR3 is CASSPPGQAYEQYF. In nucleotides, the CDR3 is TGTGCCAGCAGCCCCCCGGGACAGGCCTACGAGCAGTACTTC.